The source of this T cell receptor (beta chain) is a study of T-cell memory formation after mild COVID-19. Study outcomes and limitations: CD4+ clones that contracted lay mainly in CM and EM; CD8+ ones lay in EMRA. Some responding clones appeared in pre-infection memory, suggesting cross-reactive memory joined. Balance between CD4 and CD8 was seen in clones contracting day 15 to 85, and a CD4+ lean was seen in later expanders.

5'RACE primed from the constant segment yielded TCR alpha and TCR beta cDNA libraries bearing sample barcodes and UMIs. TCRdb redid the calling of the 5' RACE reads with MiXCR, one entry per CDR3 protein. The table shows roughly 500,000 distinct CDR3 sequences, with roughly 20% occurring only once. As for this clonotype: Its target is unknown.

The V gene lost 6 bases and the J gene lost 0 bases, with 11 bases spanning the gap. Germline values: CDR1 SGHVS, CDR2 FQNEAQ. There are 15 residues in the CDR3. The sequence derives from an adult woman who had mild COVID-19 (a few samples of this study predate the infection). Cell type and time point are not known. Sequencing was carried out using PBMCs or a T cell subset sorted from them (not recorded which). This chain uses TRBV7-8 with TRBJ2-2; either TRBD1 or TRBD2 may supply D (5 bases each). Written as DNA, the CDR3 is TGTGCCAGCAGTCCGGGACCGACGAACACCGGGGAGCTGTTTTTT. As protein: CASSPGPTNTGELFF.